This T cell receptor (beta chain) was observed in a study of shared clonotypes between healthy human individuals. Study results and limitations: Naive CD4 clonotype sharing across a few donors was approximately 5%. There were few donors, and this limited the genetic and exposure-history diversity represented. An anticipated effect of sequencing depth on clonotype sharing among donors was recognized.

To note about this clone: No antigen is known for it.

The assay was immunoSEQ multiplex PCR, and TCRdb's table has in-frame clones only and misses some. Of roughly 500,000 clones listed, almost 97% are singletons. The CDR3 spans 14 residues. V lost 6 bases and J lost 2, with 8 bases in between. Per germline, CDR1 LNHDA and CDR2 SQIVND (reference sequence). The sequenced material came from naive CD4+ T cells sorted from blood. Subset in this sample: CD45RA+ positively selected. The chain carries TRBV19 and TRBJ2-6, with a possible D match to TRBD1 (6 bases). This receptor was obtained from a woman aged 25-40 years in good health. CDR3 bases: TGTGCCAGTAGCCAGGGGACTGGGGCCAACGTCCTGACTTTC. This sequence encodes CASSQGTGANVLTF.